Following are 15 T cell receptor beta chains from one sample sequenced in a study of cytomegalovirus exposure and HLA in healthy donors. PCR used 60 Vbeta primers and 13 Jbeta primers. TCRdb's table, derived via immunoSEQ multiplex PCR, lists solely in-frame clones and lacks some. The sample shows about 160,000 clones, about 72% of them seen only once. Material: PBMCs. The source is a man aged 25-40 years in good health and CMV-seropositive.

The chain combines TRBV5-4 with TRBJ1-6, with a tentative D call TRBD1 (6 bases). Germline V CDR1 and CDR2: SGHNT, YYREEE (reference sequence). With 4 bases removed from V and 7 bases from J, the gap between germline ends came to 18 bases. This CDR3 is built from 16 residues. This CDR3 is CASSPPALQGNSPLHF. CDR3 bases: TGTGCCAGCAGCCCCCCAGCTCTACAGGGAAATTCACCCCTCCACTTT. Using reference TRBV5-4 and TRBJ1-6 for the parts outside the CDR3, the full variable domain is ETGVTQSPTHLIKTRGQQVTLRCSSQSGHNTVSWYQQALGQGPQFIFQYYREEENGRGNFPPRFSGLQFPNYSSELNVNALELDDSALYLCASSPPALQGNSPLHFGNGTRLTVT.

This clone was seen only once. V gene TRBV7-9 combines with J gene TRBJ2-7, with 8 bases that match TRBD1. This CDR3 comprises 15 residues. Germline V gives CDR1 SEHNR, CDR2 FQNEAQ (reference sequence). V was clipped by 5 bases and J by 4 bases; unmatched bases: 10. CDR3 nucleotides: TGTGCCAGCAGCCCCGGACAGGGAACCGGATACGAGCAGTACTTC. Translating gives CASSPGQGTGYEQYF.

This clone occurred a few times. The J gene is TRBJ2-3, the V gene TRBV7-2; tentatively, D is TRBD1 (5 bases). The germline V gene has CDR1 SGHTA and CDR2 FQGNSA. Deletions cut 4 bases from V and 8 bases from J, with 10 bases between. CDR3 length equals 12 residues. CDR3 sequence (DNA): TGTGCCAGCAGCTGGACACTCGGTACGCAGTATTTT. It specifies CASSWTLGTQYF.

The genes are TRBV5-5 and TRBJ2-1; 10 bases match TRBD1. The CDR3 has 15 residues. J lost 5 bases, V lost 4 bases, and 6 bases had no gene match. CDR1 is SGHKS, CDR2 YYEKEE, per germline (reference sequence). The CDR3: CASSQDRGANNEQFF. The CDR3 DNA reads TGTGCCAGCAGCCAGGACAGGGGGGCGAACAATGAGCAGTTCTTC.

The genes are TRBV7-9 and TRBJ2-7, with D perhaps TRBD1 (7 bases). The germline V gene encodes CDR1 SEHNR and CDR2 FQNEAQ (reference sequence). The CDR3 is made up of 15 amino acids. With 5 bases removed from V and 4 bases from J, the gap between germline ends came to 18 bases. This CDR3 reads CASSGEQGGNYEQYF. DNA for the CDR3: TGTGCCAGCAGCGGCGAGCAGGGGGGAAATTACGAGCAGTACTTC.

This clone was observed a single time. The chain links TRBV18 to TRBJ1-1; TRBD1 matches 8 bases. This CDR3 comprises 18 residues. Germline CDR1 is KGHSH and CDR2 is LQKENI. The junction had 9 bases not matched to a gene; V was cut back by 0 bases and J by 0 bases. The CDR3 DNA reads as TGTGCCAGCTCACCACCGATTGGGACAGGAAGTCTGAACACTGAAGCTTTCTTT. Protein: CASSPPIGTGSLNTEAFF.

The J gene is TRBJ1-2, the V gene TRBV4-3; D is unresolved. CDR3 length: 15 amino acids. Per germline, CDR1 LGHNA and CDR2 YSLEER. V lost 5 bases and J lost 8, with 21 bases in between. The CDR3 sequence is CASSLDPGSWRGYTF. CDR3 bases: TGCGCCAGCAGCTTAGACCCGGGCTCCTGGAGGGGCTACACCTTC.

The rearrangement uses TRBV6-5 and TRBJ2-7, with unresolved D. The CDR3 runs to 12 residues. CDR1 is MNHEY and CDR2 is SVGAGI in the germline V gene. V was pared by 3 bases and J by 7 bases, with 10 bases between. Here the CDR3 DNA reads TGTGCCAGCAGTTATAGATTCGGGGAGCAGTACTTC. Translating gives CASSYRFGEQYF.

The CDR3 loop is CASSLLLASYNEQFF. In nucleotides, the CDR3 is TGCGCCAGCAGCTTGTTGCTAGCGTCCTACAATGAGCAGTTCTTC. The rearrangement uses TRBV5-1 and TRBJ2-1; D might be TRBD2 (6 bases). Germline V gene data show CDR1 as SGHRS and CDR2 as YFSETQ. The CDR3 has 15 amino acids. V gave up 1 base and J gave up 1 base, with 9 bases separating them.

The chain employs TRBV29-1 and TRBJ2-7; 8 bases align to TRBD1. This CDR3 contains 15 residues. After removal of 5 bases from V and 2 bases from J, the junction contained 11 bases not matched to a gene. From germline, CDR1 is SQVTM and CDR2 ANQGSEA. In DNA form, the CDR3 reads TGCAGCGTTTACATCCCGGGACAGGAGACCTACGAGCAGTACTTC. Amino acid sequence: CSVYIPGQETYEQYF.

The V call is TRBV25-1, the J call TRBJ1-1, with 9 bases aligning to TRBD1. Germline lookup yields CDR1 MGHDK and CDR2 SYGVNS. There are 14 residues in the CDR3. V lost 6 bases, J lost 5 bases, and 7 bases stayed unmatched. Here the CDR3 DNA reads TGTGCCAGCAGGGGCACAGGGGGCCATACTGAAGCTTTCTTT. Its protein is CASRGTGGHTEAFF.

The rearrangement links TRBV12-5 to TRBJ2-1; 9 nucleotides align to TRBD2. The CDR3 consists of 18 residues. Germline CDR1 reads LGHNT; CDR2 reads FRNRAP. Germline trimming cut 3 bases from V and 7 bases from J; bases unmatched to any gene: 16. The CDR3 reads CASGLAILGGGASNEQFF. DNA of the CDR3: TGTGCTAGTGGTTTAGCCATTCTAGGCGGGGGGGCCTCGAATGAGCAGTTCTTC.

This clone was seen only a few times. The chain combines TRBV15 with TRBJ2-7; D may be TRBD2 (5 bases). Per germline, CDR1 LNHNV and CDR2 YYDKDF (reference sequence). Trimming removed 0 bases at V and 6 bases at J, with 18 bases between. The CDR3 is 16 amino acids. CDR3 loop: CATSREEGELRGEQYF. CDR3 in DNA: TGTGCCACCAGCAGAGAGGAAGGAGAACTACGGGGCGAGCAGTACTTC.

This clone was seen once. J is TRBJ2-3 and V is TRBV14; 8 bases fit TRBD2. This CDR3 is built from 16 residues. Germline lookup yields CDR1 SGHDN and CDR2 FVKESK. Trimming cost V 1 base and J 1 base; bases outside gene matches: 4. CDR3 amino acids: CASSQVLLAGTDTQYF. Written as DNA, the CDR3 is TGTGCCAGCAGCCAAGTTCTACTAGCGGGCACAGATACGCAGTATTTT. Drawing the rest from reference TRBV14 and TRBJ2-3, the complete variable domain is EAGVTQFPSHSVIEKGQTVTLRCDPISGHDNLYWYRRVMGKEIKFLLHFVKESKQDESGMPNNRFLAERTGGTYSTLKVQPAELEDSGVYFCASSQVLLAGTDTQYFGPGTRLTVL.

The rearrangement links TRBV6-5 to TRBJ2-7; the match to TRBD1 covers 7 bases. CDR3 length: 11 amino acids. Germline CDR1 MNHEY, CDR2 SVGAGI. V trimming: 6 bases; J trimming: 6 bases; junction bases outside the gene matches: 2. In DNA form, the CDR3 reads TGTGCCAGCAGGGGGACAGTCGAGCAGTACTTC. It encodes CASRGTVEQYF.